A single sample is the source of the 3 T cell receptor beta chains below, sequenced in a study of blood T cells in healthy people across ages. A second about 7 to 11 cycle PCR used barcoded and J-beta primers. TCRdb used MiXCR to reprocess the 5' RACE reads, holding one entry per CDR3 protein. The sample consists of about 1.4 million distinct CDR3 sequences, approximately 63% of them appearing once. The specimen was blood. Receptor source: a young man in good health.

The V gene is TRBV9, the J gene TRBJ2-7; 9 bases line up with TRBD1. There are 15 residues in the CDR3. V lost 4 bases, J lost 2 bases, and 7 bases stayed unmatched. Germline-derived CDR1 and CDR2 are SGDLS and YYNGEE. CDR3 DNA: TGTGCCAGCAGCACGGGACAGGGAGGGACCTACGAGCAGTACTTC. Its protein is CASSTGQGGTYEQYF.

This chain links TRBV7-9 with TRBJ2-1; TRBD2 matches 16 bases. The CDR3 has 19 residues. Losses at the gene ends were 0 bases for V and 8 bases for J; bases not matched to a gene: 10. Germline V gene sequence: CDR1 SEHNR, CDR2 FQNEAQ (reference sequence). CDR3 in DNA: TGTGCCAGCAGCTTAGCGCCTGGGACTAGCGGGAGGGCCTTCGATGAGCAGTTCTTC. Protein product: CASSLAPGTSGRAFDEQFF. Using reference TRBV7-9 and TRBJ2-1 for the parts outside the CDR3, the full variable domain is DTGVSQNPRHKITKRGQNVTFRCDPISEHNRLYWYRQTLGQGPEFLTYFQNEAQLEKSRLLSDRFSAERPKGSFSTLEIQRTEQGDSAMYLCASSLAPGTSGRAFDEQFFGPGTRLTVL.

The rearrangement uses TRBV29-1 and TRBJ2-7; no clear D. Germline lookup yields CDR1 SQVTM and CDR2 ANQGSEA. V lost 4 bases, J lost 5 bases, and 15 bases lay in between. The CDR3 runs to 13 residues. The CDR3 loop is CSVALVSVNEQYF. CDR3 bases: TGCAGCGTTGCTCTGGTCTCAGTAAACGAGCAGTACTTC.